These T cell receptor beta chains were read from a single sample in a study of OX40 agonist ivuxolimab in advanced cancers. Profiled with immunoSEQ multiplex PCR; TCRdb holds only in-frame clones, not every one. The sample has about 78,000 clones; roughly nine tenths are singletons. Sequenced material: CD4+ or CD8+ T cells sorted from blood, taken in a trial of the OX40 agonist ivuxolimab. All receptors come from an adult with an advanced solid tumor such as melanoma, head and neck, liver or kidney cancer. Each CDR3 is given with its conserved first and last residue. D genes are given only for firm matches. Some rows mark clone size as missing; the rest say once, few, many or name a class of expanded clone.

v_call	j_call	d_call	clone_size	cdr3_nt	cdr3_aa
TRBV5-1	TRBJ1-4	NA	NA	TGCGCCAGCAGCTTGGGGGGGCCTCCCAATGAAAAACTGTTTTTT	CASSLGGPPNEKLFF
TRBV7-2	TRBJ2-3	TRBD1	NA	TGTGCCAGCAGCTTACAGGGGACAGGGTTAACAGATACGCAGTATTTT	CASSLQGTGLTDTQYF
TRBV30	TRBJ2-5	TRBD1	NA	TGTGCCTGGAGTTCTAAGGGACAGATGTACCAAGAGACCCAGTACTTC	CAWSSKGQMYQETQYF
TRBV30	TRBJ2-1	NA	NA	TGTGCCTGGAGTGTAGACCGCTACAATGAGCAGTTCTTC	CAWSVDRYNEQFF
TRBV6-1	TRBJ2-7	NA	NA	TGTGCCAACCTAAAGCAGGGGGGTACTTACGAGCAGTACTTC	CANLKQGGTYEQYF
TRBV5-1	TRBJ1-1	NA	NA	TGCGCCAGCAGCTTACAGGGCGGGGACACTGAAGCTTTCTTT	CASSLQGGDTEAFF
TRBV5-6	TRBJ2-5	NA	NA	TGTGCCAGCAGCCGCAGGGGTCGGGAGACCCAGTACTTC	CASSRRGRETQYF
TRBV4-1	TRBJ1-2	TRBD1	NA	TGCGCCAGCAGCCCTCCAGACAGGGTTGGCTACACCTTC	CASSPPDRVGYTF
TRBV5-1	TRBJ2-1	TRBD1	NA	TGCGCCAGCAGCGTGGACAGGGAAAGGGATGAGCAGTTCTTC	CASSVDRERDEQFF
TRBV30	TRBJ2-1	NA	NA	TGTGCCTGGAGTGTAGAGCGGGCCCTGGTCAGGTTCTTC	CAWSVERALVRFF
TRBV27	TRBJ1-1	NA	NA	TGTGCCAGCAGTCCCCCCTTCTGGGGGGCGAACACTGAAGCTTTCTTT	CASSPPFWGANTEAFF
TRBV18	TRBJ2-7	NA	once	TGTGCCAGCTCCCTCGGGCCTAGCGACTCCTACGAGCAGTACTTC	CASSLGPSDSYEQYF
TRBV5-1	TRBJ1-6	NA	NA	TGCGCCAGCAGCTTGGACGGCAGCTATAATTCACCCCTCCACTTT	CASSLDGSYNSPLHF
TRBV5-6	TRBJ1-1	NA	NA	TGTGCCAGCAGCTTTTCCCCCCCCGGGGAGGACACTGAAGCTTTCTTT	CASSFSPPGEDTEAFF
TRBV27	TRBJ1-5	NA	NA	TGTGCCAGCAGTTTAGGTATTAGCAATCAGCCCCAGCATTTT	CASSLGISNQPQHF
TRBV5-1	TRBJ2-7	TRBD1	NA	TGCGCCAGCAGCGCCCTCCCCGGGACAGGCTACGAGCAGTACTTC	CASSALPGTGYEQYF
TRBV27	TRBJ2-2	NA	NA	TGTGCCAGCACGCCCTACAGGAACACCGGGGAGCTGTTTTTT	CASTPYRNTGELFF
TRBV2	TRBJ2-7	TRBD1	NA	TGTGCCAGCAGTCGACAGGGCGTCTACGAGCAGTACTTC	CASSRQGVYEQYF
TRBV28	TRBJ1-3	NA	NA	TGTGCCAGCAGTGAACTTGGAAACACCATATATTTT	CASSELGNTIYF
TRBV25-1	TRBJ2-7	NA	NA	TGTGCCAGCAGTAGCCTAGCAGGGGCAGGCTACGGAAGTTACGAGCAGTACTTC	CASSSLAGAGYGSYEQYF
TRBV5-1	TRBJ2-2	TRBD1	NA	TGCGCCAGCAGCTTCGGGACAGGGGTTTCCGGGGAGCTGTTTTTT	CASSFGTGVSGELFF
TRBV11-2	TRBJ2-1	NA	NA	TGTGCCAGCAGCATAACGGGGTCCTACAATGAGCAGTTCTTC	CASSITGSYNEQFF
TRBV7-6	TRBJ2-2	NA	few	TGTGCCAGCAGCTCCACCAACCCCGGGGAGCTGTTTTTT	CASSSTNPGELFF
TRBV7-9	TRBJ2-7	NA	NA	TGTGCCAGCAGCGCAGACACGGCTCCCTACGAGCAGTACTTC	CASSADTAPYEQYF
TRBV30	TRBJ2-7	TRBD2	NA	TGTGCCTGGAGTTCCATGGGGACTAGCGGATCGTACGAGCAGTACTTC	CAWSSMGTSGSYEQYF
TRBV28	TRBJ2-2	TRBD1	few	TGTGCCAGCAGCCTCGTCCCGGGACAGGGGATTAACACCGGGGAGCTGTTTTTT	CASSLVPGQGINTGELFF
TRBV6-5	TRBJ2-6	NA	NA	TGTGCCAGCAGTTACGCCGTGGCTGGGGCCAACGTCCTGACTTTC	CASSYAVAGANVLTF
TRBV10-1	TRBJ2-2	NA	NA	TGCGCCAGCAGTGAGAATGGGGGGACAAACCACACCGGGGAGCTGTTTTTT	CASSENGGTNHTGELFF